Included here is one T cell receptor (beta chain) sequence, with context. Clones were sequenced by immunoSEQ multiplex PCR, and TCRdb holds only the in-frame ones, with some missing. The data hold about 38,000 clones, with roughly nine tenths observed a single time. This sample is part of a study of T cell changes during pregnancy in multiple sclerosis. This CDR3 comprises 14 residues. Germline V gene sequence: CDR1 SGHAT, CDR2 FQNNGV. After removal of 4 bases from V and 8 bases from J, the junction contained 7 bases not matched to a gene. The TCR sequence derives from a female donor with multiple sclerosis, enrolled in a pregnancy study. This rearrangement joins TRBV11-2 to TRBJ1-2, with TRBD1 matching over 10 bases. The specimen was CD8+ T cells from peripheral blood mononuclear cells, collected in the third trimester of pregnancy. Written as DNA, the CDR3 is TGTGCCAGCAGCTCGACCGGGACAGGGGTCGGCTACACCTTC. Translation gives CASSSTGTGVGYTF.